The rows below give T cell receptor beta chains drawn from one sample of a study of blood T cell repertoires in COVID-19. TCRdb keeps only in-frame clones here, not all; method: immunoSEQ multiplex PCR. The top ten hold less than 2.5% of the sample, which has fewer than 350,000 clones, about 86% seen once. The sequenced material came from peripheral blood. These receptor sequences come from a woman aged 25 to 39 who had recovered from COVID-19. Both conserved end residues are part of each CDR3. A D gene is named only where the DNA matches it firmly. Only some rows state a clone size, as once, few, many or a class for expanded clones.

J | V | size | D | DNA | CDR3
TRBJ1-5 | TRBV6-6 | few | TRBD1 | TGTGCCAGCAACGGACAGGATAGCAATCAGCCCCAGCATTTT | CASNGQDSNQPQHF
TRBJ2-1 | TRBV5-4 | - | - | TGTGCCAGCAGCTTGGAACGGCGGGAGCAGTTCTTC | CASSLERREQFF
TRBJ2-3 | TRBV9 | - | TRBD1 | TGTGCCAGCAGCGTGTTGGACAGGGGAGATACGCAGTATTTT | CASSVLDRGDTQYF
TRBJ1-2 | TRBV7-9 | - | - | TGTGCCAGCAGCATACAGGGCTTCTATGGCTACACCTTC | CASSIQGFYGYTF
TRBJ2-4 | TRBV24-1 | - | TRBD1 | TGTGCCACCAGTGATTCGGGGCAGGGGGCTGGGGACATTCAGTACTTC | CATSDSGQGAGDIQYF
TRBJ1-6 | TRBV28 | - | - | TGTGCCAGCAGGATCGGAGGGGAAGTTTCACCCCTCCACTTT | CASRIGGEVSPLHF
TRBJ1-1 | TRBV6-5 | - | TRBD1 | TGTGCCAGCACTGGGACAGGGAGGATCACTGAAGCTTTCTTT | CASTGTGRITEAFF
TRBJ2-2 | TRBV19 | - | - | TGTGCCAGTAGCCCGCCCGGCGGCGGGGAGCTGTTTTTT | CASSPPGGGELFF
TRBJ2-5 | TRBV2 | - | TRBD2 | TGTGCCAGCAGTCCTCTAGCGGGGGGGCCCCTGGAGACCCAGTACTTC | CASSPLAGGPLETQYF
TRBJ2-5 | TRBV23-1 | - | - | TGCGCCAGCAGTCAATACCAGGGGCACCAAGAGACCCAGTACTTC | CASSQYQGHQETQYF
TRBJ2-1 | TRBV5-4 | once | - | TGTGCCAGCAGGCCAGGCTCCTACAATGAGCAGTTCTTC | CASRPGSYNEQFF
TRBJ2-1 | TRBV24-1 | few | TRBD2 | TGTGCCACCAGTGACAACGGTCTAGCGGGCTCCTACAATGAGCAGTTCTTC | CATSDNGLAGSYNEQFF
TRBJ2-5 | TRBV3-1/TRBV3-2 | - | - | TGTGCCAGCAGCCCGCGTTCCCGGGAGACCCAGTACTTC | CASSPRSRETQYF
TRBJ1-2 | TRBV7-2 | - | - | TGTGCCAGCAGCTTAGAATTATCCTATGGCTACACCTTC | CASSLELSYGYTF
TRBJ2-2 | TRBV2 | - | TRBD1 | TGTGCCAGCAGTCAGGACAGGTGGGCGAACACCGGGGAGCTGTTTTTT | CASSQDRWANTGELFF
TRBJ1-1 | TRBV27 | - | - | TGTGCCAGCAGAACAGGTATCATGAACACTGAAGCTTTCTTT | CASRTGIMNTEAFF
TRBJ1-1 | TRBV27 | - | - | TGTGCCAGCAGTTTGCAGGGTTCTGAAGCTTTCTTT | CASSLQGSEAFF
TRBJ2-2 | TRBV9 | - | TRBD2 | TGTGCCAGCAGCGTTTCGGGACTAGCGGGAGAGTACACCGGGGAGCTGTTTTTT | CASSVSGLAGEYTGELFF
TRBJ1-5 | TRBV5-5 | - | - | TGTGCCAGCAGCTTGGGTCGGGTCAGCGGCAATCAGCCCCAGCATTTT | CASSLGRVSGNQPQHF
TRBJ2-5 | TRBV2 | - | - | TGTGCCAGCAGTGGTGGCGGAGAGACCCAGTACTTC | CASSGGGETQYF
TRBJ1-1 | TRBV18 | - | - | TGTGCCAGCTCACCGAGTTCCCAGGGAAACACTGAAGCTTTCTTT | CASSPSSQGNTEAFF
TRBJ2-2 | TRBV28 | - | - | TGTGCCAGCAGGCCCTCTAAAACCGGGGAGCTGTTTTTT | CASRPSKTGELFF
TRBJ1-5 | TRBV7-9 | - | TRBD1 | TGTGCCAGCAGCGACGGGACAGGGAATCAGCCCCAGCATTTT | CASSDGTGNQPQHF
TRBJ1-2 | TRBV6-5 | - | TRBD1 | TGTGCCAGCATCCAATACAGGGGGCTGCAGAGCGGCTACACCTTC | CASIQYRGLQSGYTF
TRBJ2-1 | TRBV12-3/TRBV12-4 | - | TRBD2 | TGTGCCATCCCCTGGGGGGGTGAGCAGTTCTTC | CAIPWGGEQFF
TRBJ2-3 | TRBV7-2 | - | TRBD2 | TGTGCCAGCGGGACTAGACTAGGCCGCACAGATACGCAGTATTTT | CASGTRLGRTDTQYF
TRBJ2-3 | TRBV28 | - | - | TGTGCCAGCAGCCGAACAGGGCGCACAGATACGCAGTATTTT | CASSRTGRTDTQYF
TRBJ2-4 | TRBV2 | - | TRBD1 | TGTGCCAGCAGCGGGCAGGGGGCAATGAGAGGTAACATTCAGTACTTC | CASSGQGAMRGNIQYF
TRBJ2-2 | TRBV6-5 | - | TRBD1 | TGTGCCAGCAGTTCCGGGACAGGAGATACCGGGGAGCTGTTTTTT | CASSSGTGDTGELFF
TRBJ1-5 | TRBV6-2/TRBV6-3 | - | - | TGTGCCAGCAGTTCTCGCGGGACCCAGAGTAATCAGCCCCAGCATTTT | CASSSRGTQSNQPQHF
TRBJ1-2 | TRBV29-1 | - | - | TGCAGCGTCGCTACAGGGTCAGCTAACTATGGCTACACCTTC | CSVATGSANYGYTF
TRBJ2-5 | TRBV21-1 | - | - | TGTGCCAGCAGCAAGCTGGGGGGGGCATTCCTAAGTACCCAGACCCAGTACTTC | CASSKLGGAFLSTQTQYF
TRBJ1-4 | TRBV28 | - | TRBD1 | TGTGCCAGCACGGGGACAGCTGCAACTAATGAAAAACTGTTTTTT | CASTGTAATNEKLFF
TRBJ2-1 | TRBV9 | once | TRBD2 | TGTGCCAGCAGCGTTGGACTAGCGGGAGGAGGGAATGAGCAGTTCTTC | CASSVGLAGGGNEQFF
TRBJ1-1 | TRBV7-9 | few | - | TGTGCCAGCCGCCTAGGGCAGGGAGGCACTGAAGCTTTCTTT | CASRLGQGGTEAFF
TRBJ2-5 | TRBV10-3 | - | - | TGTGCCATCAGTGAGTCGAAGGTCCTAGACGTTGAGACCCAGTACTTC | CAISESKVLDVETQYF
TRBJ2-3 | TRBV20-1 | few | TRBD2 | TGCAGTGCTAGTCTAGCGGGGGGGTTCACAGATACGCAGTATTTT | CSASLAGGFTDTQYF
TRBJ1-2 | TRBV4-1 | - | - | TGCGCCAGCAGCCCTCGGGAGGGGACGAGCTATGGCTACACCTTC | CASSPREGTSYGYTF
TRBJ2-7 | TRBV19 | - | TRBD2 | TGTGCCAGTAGAACTAGCGGGAGCTCCTACGAGCAGTACTTC | CASRTSGSSYEQYF
TRBJ2-3 | TRBV5-1 | once | - | TGCGCCAGCAGCTTGGTTACGGCAGATACGCAGTATTTT | CASSLVTADTQYF
TRBJ2-7 | TRBV27 | - | - | TGTGCCAGCAGTGCCAGGGCTCACGAGCAGTACTTC | CASSARAHEQYF
TRBJ2-7 | TRBV11-2 | once | TRBD2 | TGTGCCAGCAGCGAGGGACTACAGCTCTACGAGCAGTACTTC | CASSEGLQLYEQYF
TRBJ1-5 | TRBV7-2 | - | - | TGTGCCAGCAGCCTACAGGGCTCTGGCAATCAGCCCCAGCATTTT | CASSLQGSGNQPQHF
TRBJ2-1 | TRBV14 | - | - | TGTGCCAGCAGCCGAGGGGCCTATAGCGGTAGCTCCTACAATGAGCAGTTCTTC | CASSRGAYSGSSYNEQFF
TRBJ1-1 | TRBV3-1/TRBV3-2 | - | - | TGTGCCAGCAGCCAACAGCTACGGGGTGACACTGAAGCTTTCTTT | CASSQQLRGDTEAFF
TRBJ2-3 | TRBV6-2/TRBV6-3 | - | TRBD2 | TGTGCCAGCAGTTACTCACTAGCGGGAGGGCCAGATACGCAGTATTTT | CASSYSLAGGPDTQYF
TRBJ1-6 | TRBV2 | - | - | TGTGCCAGCAGTGAATTGGGGGCGCGTAATTCACCCCTCCACTTT | CASSELGARNSPLHF
TRBJ1-6 | TRBV28 | - | TRBD1 | TGTGCCAGCAGAAAAGACCAGGGGGACAATTCACCCCTCCACTTT | CASRKDQGDNSPLHF